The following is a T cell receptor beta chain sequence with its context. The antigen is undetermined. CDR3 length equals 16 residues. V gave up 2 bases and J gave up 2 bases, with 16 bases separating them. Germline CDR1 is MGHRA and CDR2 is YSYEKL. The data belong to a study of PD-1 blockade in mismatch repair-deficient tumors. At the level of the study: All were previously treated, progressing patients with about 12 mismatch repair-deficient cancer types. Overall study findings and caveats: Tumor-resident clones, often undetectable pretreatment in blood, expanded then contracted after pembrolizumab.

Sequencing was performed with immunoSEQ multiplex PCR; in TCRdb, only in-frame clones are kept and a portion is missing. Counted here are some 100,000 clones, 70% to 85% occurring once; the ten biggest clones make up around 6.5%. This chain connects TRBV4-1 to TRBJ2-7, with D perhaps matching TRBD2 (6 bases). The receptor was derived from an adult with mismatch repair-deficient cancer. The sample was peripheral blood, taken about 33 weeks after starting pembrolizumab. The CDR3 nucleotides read TGCGCCAGCAGCCAAAACCCAAGCGGAGGGACCTACGAGCAGTACTTC. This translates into CASSQNPSGGTYEQYF.